Sequencing of this T cell receptor beta chain was carried out in a study of cytomegalovirus exposure and HLA in healthy donors. Study-level points and caveats: Follow-up analysis seemed to connect common viral pathogens with several of the most significant clusters identified. Owing to their indistinguishability, certain V segments, notably TRBV6-2 and TRBV6-3, were excluded.

The CDR3 runs to 14 residues. Germline CDR1 reads MNHNS; CDR2 reads SASEGT. Trimming stripped 6 bases from V and 1 base from J, with 11 bases between. A multiplex PCR was run with 60 Vbeta primers and 13 Jbeta primers. The table came from immunoSEQ multiplex PCR; TCRdb's copy has only in-frame clones and leaves some out. The sample has roughly 140,000 clones; roughly 74% are singletons. The sample holds a few counts of this clone. Its antigen is unidentified. The chain carries TRBV6-1 and TRBJ2-3, with TRBD2 as a possible D gene (6 bases). The TCR was taken from a woman in her thirties or forties in good health and CMV-seropositive. The sequencing sample was made of PBMCs. CDR3 protein: CASRKGLGTDTQYF. In nucleotides, the CDR3 is TGTGCCAGCAGGAAGGGACTTGGCACAGATACGCAGTATTTT.